This TCR beta chain was recorded in a study of CD8 T cells in Susac syndrome. As for the study in general: At the time their blood was drawn, patients with Susac syndrome were either therapy-naive, on corticosteroids (with some of them also receiving intravenous immunoglobulin), or on intravenous immunoglobulin alone.

Concerning this clonotype itself: Its antigen is unknown.

Study outcomes and limitations: In total CD8+ repertoires, around 17 Susac-specific public clones were detected, and CD8+ TEMRA repertoires contained five or six.

RNA in amounts of roughly 0.5 to 1 ug was reverse transcribed with random hexamers. Across 54 Vbeta and 13 Jbeta, TCR beta CDR3 was amplified with immunoSEQ multiplex PCR. In TCRdb, the immunoSEQ multiplex PCR reads were re-called with MiXCR into one record per CDR3 protein. The sample consists of 75,000 to 100,000 distinct CDR3 sequences, about 95% of them appearing once. V was shortened by 6 bases and J by 8 bases, with 18 bases between the two germline ends. CDR1 is SGHDT and CDR2 is YYEEEE in the germline V gene. This CDR3 is built from 14 residues. The sequence was collected from a human donor with Susac syndrome. The V gene is TRBV5-6, the J gene TRBJ2-1; weak D call: TRBD1 (6 bases). The sequenced sample was CD8+ T cells from PBMCs. CDR3 DNA sequence: TGTGCCAGCACCACCCCTCCAGGGGCGGATGAGCAGTTCTTC. The encoded protein is CASTTPPGADEQFF. Full variable domain (outside the CDR3, taken from reference TRBV5-6 and TRBJ2-1): DAGVTQSPTHLIKTRGQQVTLRCSPKSGHDTVSWYQQALGQGPQFIFQYYEEEERQRGNFPDRFSGHQFPNYSSELNVNALLLGDSALYLCASTTPPGADEQFFGPGTRLTVL.